What follows describes a single TCR beta chain. Its target antigen remains unknown. Base qualities are not provided; no much larger clone lies one nucleotide away. This entry comes from a study of OX40 agonist ivuxolimab in advanced cancers. At the level of the whole study: Ivuxolimab was a fully human IgG2 agonistic monoclonal antibody targeting the costimulatory receptor OX40 (CD134). Patients were allowed to have had prior anti-PD-1, anti-PD-L1 or anti-CTLA-4 therapy, and more than 35% of the dose-escalation patients had been treated with checkpoint inhibitors. Partial responses were achieved by three dose-escalation patients, of whom one had hepatocellular carcinoma and two had cutaneous melanoma. Among the approximately 50 dose-escalation patients, around 20 had hepatocellular carcinoma, around 15 melanoma, 9 renal cell carcinoma and 9 head and neck cancer. The paper covers the monotherapy dose-escalation part of the phase I ivuxolimab trial, which included N of about 50 patients. Peripheral TCRbeta sequencing aimed to test whether ivuxolimab altered TCR sequence diversity and caused clonal T-cell expansion. Intravenous ivuxolimab was administered to patients every 2 weeks at six dose levels: 0.01, 0.1, 0.3, 1.5, 3 and 10 mg/kg. A male proportion of 82.7% and a mean age of approximately 60 years, ranging from 23 to 79, were recorded for the dose-escalation cohort.

The CDR3 sequence holds 13 residues, the cysteine and phenylalanine included. Just the 39-base CDR3 DNA is kept, in frame starting at base 1. The germline V and J ends show losses of 5 bases and 2 bases respectively, and no gene match explains 3 bases of the junction. CDR1 SEHNR and CDR2 FQNEAQ were looked up in the germline V gene (reference sequence). Patients with autoimmune disease history or receiving systemic immunosuppression were excluded from the trial. Peripheral blood for TCR sequencing was collected from all dose cohorts at baseline, on cycle 4 day 1, and on cycle 7 day 1. Samples were obtained from an open-label, multicenter, first-in-human phase I dose-escalation trial of ivuxolimab. The trial enrolled adults with locally advanced or metastatic head and neck squamous cell, hepatocellular, melanoma or renal cell carcinoma. Before TCR sequencing, CD4+ and CD8+ T cells were separately sorted from peripheral blood.

Genomic DNA was isolated from the sorted cells so that the TCRbeta CDR3 region could be sequenced. TCRbeta CDR3 regions were sequenced using the immunoSEQ Assay. The source is immuneACCESS, and TCRdb retained only in-frame sequences with V and J called. Part of the clones is not carried over; for the studies checked, unresolved V genes explain less than half of this, and the remainder is unexplained. The sample records around 30,000 clones, 90% of which are singletons. The leading ten clones occupy approximately 24% of the sample. General conclusions and limits of the study: The antigen specificity of the clonally expanded peripheral T cells was not determined. At doses of 0.1 to 3.0 mg/kg, clonal expansion of both CD4+ and CD8+ T cells in blood was seen between baseline and week 6. In the 0.1-3.0 mg/kg groups, partial responders had among the lowest normalized peripheral clonal expansion, particularly in CD8+ T cells. Low levels of normalized T-cell clonal expansion were also shown by some nonresponding patients. After ivuxolimab, CD8+ T cells had more expanded clones than CD4+ T cells on average.

Recombination linked TRBV7-9 to TRBJ2-7; TRBD2 agrees with 7 junctional bases. The TCR comes from an adult with an advanced solid tumor such as melanoma, head and neck, liver or kidney cancer. This specimen consisted of CD4+ or CD8+ T cells sorted from blood, obtained in a trial of the OX40 agonist ivuxolimab. The CDR3 is CASSPGGTYEQYF. The DNA reads as follows: TGTGCCAGCAGCCCCGGGGGGACCTACGAGCAGTACTTC.